This TCR beta chain was profiled in a study of cytomegalovirus exposure and HLA in healthy donors. Study-wide findings and caveats: Among TCR beta chains, those listed as cytomegalovirus-associated numbered about 160. The classifier reportedly diagnosed cytomegalovirus status with high specificity and sensitivity.

Assay used: immunoSEQ multiplex PCR; TCRdb lists only in-frame clones, some missing. The table lists 70,000 or so clones, 94% of them singletons. Remarks on this clone: Antigen: not known.

CDR1 and CDR2 (germline): SGHRS, YFSETQ. This CDR3 is 16 amino acids long. V trimming: 0 bases; J trimming: 9 bases; junction bases outside the gene matches: 6. The V and J genes are TRBV5-1 and TRBJ2-1; 13 bases match TRBD2. The sequencing input was PBMCs. The receptor comes from a woman under 30 in good health and CMV-seropositive. CDR3: CASSLGGTSGMGEQFF. The DNA for the CDR3 is TGCGCCAGCAGCTTGGGAGGGACTAGCGGGATGGGTGAGCAGTTCTTC.